This TCR beta chain stems from a study of monozygotic twins with inflammatory bowel disease. Every TCR library used about 3,700 ng of total RNA. One entry per CDR3 protein, without DNA, is what TCRdb gives after re-calling the 5' RACE reads. Its table records approximately 330,000 distinct CDR3 sequences. In germline, CDR1 is LNHNV, CDR2 YYDKDF (reference sequence). CDR3 size: 14 residues. Donors each gave around 2.6 ml of blood. Whole-study results and caveats: No detectable difference in repertoire similarity separated concordant from discordant twins, possibly as a result of limited power. Relative clonotype sharing with others was diminished in IBD patients versus healthy twins, particularly with disease activity.

Of note for this clonotype: No antigen is known for it.

Sequencing input: blood. The TCR sequence derives from a human donor with ulcerative colitis or Crohn's disease, or a healthy co-twin of an affected twin (not recorded which). The chain links TRBV15 to TRBJ2-7; TCRdb's assignment of TRBD1 cannot be checked, as there is no DNA. CDR3 region: CATSSPAGSYEQYF.